These 21 T cell receptor beta chains share one sample of origin, sequenced in a study of blood T cell repertoires in COVID-19. Some clones are missing from TCRdb's copy, which holds only in-frame ones; the method was immunoSEQ multiplex PCR. The sample yields a few hundred thousand clones, approximately 86% seen once. Sequencing used peripheral blood. Receptors were obtained from a woman aged 30 to 39 who had recovered from COVID-19.

The chain carries TRBV6-2 or TRBV6-3 and TRBJ1-1; TRBD1 is a possible D gene (5 bases). The CDR3 spans 12 residues. Per the germline V gene, CDR1 is MNHEY and CDR2 is SVGEGT. The V and J ends lost 4 bases and 5 bases respectively, with 8 bases between them. This chain's CDR3 is CASSWTNTEAFF. Written as DNA, the CDR3 is TGTGCCAGCAGTTGGACAAATACTGAAGCTTTCTTT.

About this clone: It may be a read error: a sequence one base away is much more abundant. Written as DNA, the CDR3 is TGTGCCAGCAGCTTACAGGGGGATACGCAGTATTTT. Encoded protein: CASSLQGDTQYF. The gene calls are TRBV6-5 and TRBJ2-3; TRBD1 aligns across 7 bases. V lost 6 bases and J lost 6; bases outside the gene matches: 3. Germline V gene sequence: CDR1 MNHEY, CDR2 SVGAGI. This CDR3 contains 12 residues.

The chain couples TRBV7-9 to TRBJ2-1, with 9 positions matching TRBD2. Losses at the gene ends were 1 base for V and 4 bases for J; bases not matched to a gene: 2. The germline V gene has CDR1 SEHNR and CDR2 FQNEAQ (reference sequence). The length of the CDR3 is 15 residues. CDR3 coding DNA: TGTGCCAGCAGCTTAGTAGCGGGAGAGTACAATGAGCAGTTCTTC. Translation gives CASSLVAGEYNEQFF.

V gene TRBV9 combines with J gene TRBJ2-7; maybe TRBD2 (6 bases). CDR3 length equals 13 residues. Per germline, CDR1 SGDLS and CDR2 YYNGEE. Trimming took off 3 bases at V and 1 base at J, with 8 bases between the two ends. For the CDR3, the DNA is TGTGCCAGCAGCGCGGGAGATTCCTACGAGCAGTACTTC. Protein product: CASSAGDSYEQYF. The full variable domain, its missing parts supplied by reference TRBV9 and TRBJ2-7, is DSGVTQTPKHLITATGQRVTLRCSPRSGDLSVYWYQQSLDQGLQFLIQYYNGEERAKGNILERFSAQQFPDLHSELNLSSLELGDSALYFCASSAGDSYEQYFGPGTRLTVT.

The gene calls are TRBV6-7 and TRBJ2-1; D uncertain. TRBV6-7 is an ORF, with its function uncertain. Trimming stripped 1 base from V and 1 base from J, with 11 bases between. There are 16 residues in the CDR3. CDR3 sequence: CASSYCGGPSYNEQFF. Here the CDR3 DNA reads TGTGCCAGCAGTTACTGCGGCGGCCCATCCTACAATGAGCAGTTCTTC.

The J gene is TRBJ1-2, the V gene TRBV7-9; 12 bases align to TRBD1. The CDR3 has 16 amino acids. The trim removed 3 bases at V and 6 bases at J, leaving 8 bases unmatched. CDR1 is SEHNR and CDR2 is FQNEAQ in the germline V gene (reference sequence). The chain's CDR3 is CASSLTGTGGSNGYTF. CDR3 DNA: TGTGCCAGCAGCTTGACCGGGACAGGGGGCAGCAATGGCTACACCTTC.

The chain employs TRBV28 and TRBJ2-1; D possibly corresponds to TRBD2 (6 bases). Trimming removed 6 bases from V and 0 bases from J, with 9 bases in between. The CDR3 covers 14 residues. Germline V gene data show CDR1 as MDHEN and CDR2 as SYDVKM. CDR3 residues: CASSGGSSYNEQFF. CDR3 DNA: TGTGCCAGCAGCGGGGGAAGCTCCTACAATGAGCAGTTCTTC.

The V call is TRBV9, the J call TRBJ2-2; 7 nucleotides line up with TRBD1. Germline V CDR1 and CDR2: SGDLS, YYNGEE. This CDR3 has 17 amino acids. The junction had 11 bases not matched to a gene; V was cut back by 4 bases and J by 2 bases. The CDR3 loop reads CASSPPGRGRNTGELFF. For the CDR3, the DNA is TGTGCCAGCAGCCCACCGGGAAGGGGGCGCAACACCGGGGAGCTGTTTTTT.

The gene calls are TRBV3-1 (or the pseudogene TRBV3-2) and TRBJ1-2; 9 nucleotides match TRBD1. CDR3 size: 14 residues. The V segment lost 3 bases and the J segment 4 bases; nucleotides outside the gene matches: 3. Germline V gene data show CDR1 as LGHDT and CDR2 as YNNKEL (reference sequence). CDR3 nucleotide sequence: TGTGCCAGCAGCCAGGACAGGGGTAGCTATGGCTACACCTTC. Its protein is CASSQDRGSYGYTF.

The CDR3 sequence is CASSQFIRETQYF. The CDR3 DNA reads as TGCGCCAGCAGCCAATTTATTAGAGAGACCCAGTACTTC. The chain recombines TRBV4-1 with TRBJ2-5; D unclear. Germline CDR1 is MGHRA and CDR2 is YSYEKL. The germline V and J ends were trimmed by 2 bases and 4 bases, with 8 bases remaining between them. CDR3 size: 13 residues.

A word on this clone: The CDR3 ends on some other residue instead of the conserved phenylalanine or tryptophan, so this is likely a read error. The DNA is omitted, as the CDR3 cannot be located on it reliably, and the CDR3 follows TCRdb's listing. The V and J genes are TRBV6-1 and TRBJ2-3; the D segment call TRBD2 is taken from the table without a DNA check. Per the germline V gene, CDR1 is MNHNS and CDR2 is SASEGT. The CDR3 contains 13 residues when both ends are counted. The CDR3 loop reads CASSEALAGGPIL.

The chain employs TRBV7-2 and TRBJ2-1; 7 bases map to TRBD1. Per germline, CDR1 SGHTA and CDR2 FQGNSA. J gave up 8 bases and V 5 bases, and 12 bases lay outside the gene matches. This CDR3 is built from 15 residues. Here the CDR3 reads CASSGTAAIGDEQFF. As DNA, the CDR3 is TGTGCCAGCAGCGGGACAGCCGCGATCGGCGATGAGCAGTTCTTC.

The gene calls are TRBV9 and TRBJ2-2; tentative D call: TRBD1 (6 bases). CDR3 length equals 13 residues. V lost 5 bases, J lost 6 bases, and 11 bases lay in between. In germline, CDR1 is SGDLS, CDR2 YYNGEE. CDR3 residues: CASRRAGAGELFF. The CDR3 nucleotides read TGTGCCAGCAGACGAGCAGGGGCCGGGGAGCTGTTTTTT.

The chain has TRBV27 and TRBJ1-2; possible D gene TRBD1, 5 bases. This CDR3 spans 13 amino acids. Trimming took off 2 bases at V and 8 bases at J, with 12 bases between the two ends. The germline CDR1 and CDR2 sequences are MNHEY and SMNVEV (reference sequence). CDR3 protein: CASSLGSGLGYTF. The CDR3 coding sequence is TGTGCCAGCAGTTTAGGGTCAGGGTTGGGCTACACCTTC.

J is TRBJ1-4 and V is TRBV7-9; 10 nucleotides match TRBD1. CDR1 SEHNR and CDR2 FQNEAQ come from the germline V gene (reference sequence). This CDR3 spans 16 amino acids. V dropped 1 base and J dropped 2; count of bases not matched to a gene: 1. CDR3 nucleotides: TGTGCCAGCAGCTTAGGGGACAGGGGTACTAATGAAAAACTGTTTTTT. Amino acids: CASSLGDRGTNEKLFF.

This sequence joins TRBV5-4 and TRBJ2-2, with no clear D. The V and J ends lost 2 bases and 6 bases respectively, with 11 bases between them. Germline-derived CDR1 and CDR2 are SGHNT and YYREEE (reference sequence). The length of the CDR3 is 14 residues. In DNA, the CDR3 is TGTGCCAGCAGCTTTACCCCCGCGCCCGGGGAGCTGTTTTTT. Translating gives CASSFTPAPGELFF.

The chain recombines TRBV7-2 with TRBJ2-5; 8 bases fit TRBD1. CDR1 is SGHTA and CDR2 is FQGNSA in the germline V gene. The CDR3 runs to 15 residues. After removal of 6 bases from V and 0 bases from J, the junction contained 6 bases not matched to a gene. The CDR3 bases are TGTGCCAGCAGACGGACAGGGACGTACCAAGAGACCCAGTACTTC. It yields the protein CASRRTGTYQETQYF.

The chain links TRBV10-3 to TRBJ1-2; possibly TRBD1 for D (6 bases). This CDR3 contains 14 residues. Per the germline V gene, CDR1 is ENHRY and CDR2 is SYGVKD. V was clipped by 6 bases and J by 5 bases, with 16 bases between them. For the CDR3, the DNA is TGTGCCATCAGCCGGGACACCTCGGATTATGGCTACACCTTC. Its translation: CAISRDTSDYGYTF.

The V call is TRBV5-4, the J call TRBJ2-1, with 8 bases lining up with TRBD2. The germline V gene has CDR1 SGHNT and CDR2 YYREEE (reference sequence). The CDR3 length is 15 residues. V was clipped by 5 bases and J by 6 bases; unmatched bases: 10. The CDR3 DNA reads as TGTGCCAGCAGGGTTGGAACTAGCGGCTTCAATGAGCAGTTCTTC. This encodes CASRVGTSGFNEQFF.

CDR3 sequence reads: CASSAETGVTEEKLFF. CDR3 bases: TGTGCCAGCAGTGCTGAGACAGGGGTAACGGAGGAAAAACTGTTTTTT. This chain connects TRBV6-1 to TRBJ1-4; 8 nucleotides agree with TRBD1. This CDR3 is built from 16 residues. Germline assignment: CDR1 MNHNS and CDR2 SASEGT. The junction had 12 bases not matched to a gene; V was cut back by 4 bases and J by 8 bases.

The rearrangement links TRBV4-1 to TRBJ1-5; perhaps TRBD1 as D (6 bases). The V gene's germline CDR1 is MGHRA and CDR2 YSYEKL. The CDR3 is 15 residues long. The V and J ends lost 1 base and 4 bases respectively, with 11 bases between them. CDR3 in amino acids: CASSQVITGNQPQHF. Written as DNA, the CDR3 is TGCGCCAGCAGCCAAGTGATAACAGGGAATCAGCCCCAGCATTTT.